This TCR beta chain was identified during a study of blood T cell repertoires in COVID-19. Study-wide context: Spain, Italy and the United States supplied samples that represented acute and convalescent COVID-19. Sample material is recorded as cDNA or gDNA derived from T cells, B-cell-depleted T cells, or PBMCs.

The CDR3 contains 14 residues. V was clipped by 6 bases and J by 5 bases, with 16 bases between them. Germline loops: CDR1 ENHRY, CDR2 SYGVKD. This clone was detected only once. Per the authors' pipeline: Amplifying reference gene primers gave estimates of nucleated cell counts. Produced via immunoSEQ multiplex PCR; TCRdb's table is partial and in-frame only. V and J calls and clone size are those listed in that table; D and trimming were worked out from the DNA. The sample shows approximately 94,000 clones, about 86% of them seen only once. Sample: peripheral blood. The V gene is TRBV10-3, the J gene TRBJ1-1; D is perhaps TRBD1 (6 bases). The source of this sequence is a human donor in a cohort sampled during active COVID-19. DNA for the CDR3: TGTGCCATCAGCCAAGGGAAACAGGGTACTGAAGCTTTCTTT. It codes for CAISQGKQGTEAFF.